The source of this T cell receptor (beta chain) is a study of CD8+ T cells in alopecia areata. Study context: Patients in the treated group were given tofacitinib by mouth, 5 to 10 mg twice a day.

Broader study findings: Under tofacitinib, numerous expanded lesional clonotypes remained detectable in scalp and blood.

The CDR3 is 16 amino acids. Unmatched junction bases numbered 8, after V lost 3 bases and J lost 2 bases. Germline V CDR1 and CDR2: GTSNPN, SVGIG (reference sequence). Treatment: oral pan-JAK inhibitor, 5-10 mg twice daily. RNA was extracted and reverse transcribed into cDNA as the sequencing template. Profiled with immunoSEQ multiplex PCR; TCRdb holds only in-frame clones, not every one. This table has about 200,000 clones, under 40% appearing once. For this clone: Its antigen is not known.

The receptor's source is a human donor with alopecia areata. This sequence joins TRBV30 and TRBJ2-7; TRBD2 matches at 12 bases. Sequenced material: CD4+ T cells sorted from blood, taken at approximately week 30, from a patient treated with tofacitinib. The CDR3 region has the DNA TGTGCCTGGAGCCGAGGGCTAGCGGGAGGGACCTACGAGCAGTACTTC. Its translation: CAWSRGLAGGTYEQYF.